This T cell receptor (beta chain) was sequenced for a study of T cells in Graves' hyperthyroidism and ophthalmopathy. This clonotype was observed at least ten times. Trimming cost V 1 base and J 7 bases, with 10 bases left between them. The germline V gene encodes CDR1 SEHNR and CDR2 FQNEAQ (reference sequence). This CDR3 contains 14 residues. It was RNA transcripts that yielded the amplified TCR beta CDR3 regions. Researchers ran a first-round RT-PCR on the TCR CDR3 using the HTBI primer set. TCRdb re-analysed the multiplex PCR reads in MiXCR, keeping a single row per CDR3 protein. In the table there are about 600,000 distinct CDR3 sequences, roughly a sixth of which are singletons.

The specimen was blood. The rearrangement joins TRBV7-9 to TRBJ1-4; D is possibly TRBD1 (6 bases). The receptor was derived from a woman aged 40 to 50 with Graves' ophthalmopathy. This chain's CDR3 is CASSLDRDREKLFF. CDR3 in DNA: TGTGCCAGCAGCTTAGACAGGGATCGTGAAAAACTGTTTTTT.